Listed below are T cell receptor beta chains from one sample, sequenced in a study of blood T cell repertoires in COVID-19. TCRdb keeps only in-frame clones here, not all; method: immunoSEQ multiplex PCR. The repertoire holds approximately 80,000 clones, 88% seen once, with roughly 9.1% in the top ten. Sequencing was performed on peripheral blood. Source of these receptors: a human donor in a cohort sampled during active COVID-19. CDR3s include the opening cysteine and the closing phenylalanine or tryptophan. The D gene is left open where the match is weak. Clone size, where shown, is once, few, many, or a class for clones that have expanded.

d_call j_call v_call clone_size cdr3_nt cdr3_aa
TRBD1 TRBJ2-3 TRBV24-1 - TGTGCCACCCAGGGGGTAGATACGCAGTATTTT CATQGVDTQYF
- TRBJ1-5 TRBV9 - TGTGCCAGCAGCCCGACAGCCAATCAGCCCCAGCATTTT CASSPTANQPQHF
- TRBJ2-1 TRBV28 - TGTGCCAGCAGATCGGGACTCGACAATGAGCAGTTCTTC CASRSGLDNEQFF
- TRBJ2-2 TRBV30 - TGTGCCTGGACCCGCAGGGAGGCCGGGGAGCTGTTTTTT CAWTRREAGELFF
TRBD2 TRBJ2-7 TRBV7-2 - TGTGCCAGCAGCTCTCGAGCGGGAGACCCTCTCTACGAGCAGTACTTC CASSSRAGDPLYEQYF
TRBD1 TRBJ2-4 TRBV6-4 - TGTGCCAGCAAAGACAGGGGGAACGGCAAAAACATTCAGTACTTC CASKDRGNGKNIQYF
- TRBJ2-7 TRBV27 - TGTGCCAGCAGTTTCAACTCCTACGAGCAGTACTTC CASSFNSYEQYF
- TRBJ2-1 TRBV30 - TGTGCCTGGAGCCTAGAGAGGTGGGCCTACAATGAGCAGTTCTTC CAWSLERWAYNEQFF
TRBD1 TRBJ2-2 TRBV11-3 - TGTGCCAGCAGCCCGGGACAGGGGAACACCGGGGAGCTGTTTTTT CASSPGQGNTGELFF
TRBD1 TRBJ2-3 TRBV5-6 - TGTGCCAGCAGCTTGGCCGGGCAGGGGGTGGCAGATACGCAGTATTTT CASSLAGQGVADTQYF
- TRBJ2-3 TRBV3-1/TRBV3-2 - TGTGCCAGCAGCCAATCTAGTGGACAGAGCACAGATACGCAGTATTTT CASSQSSGQSTDTQYF
TRBD2 TRBJ2-1 TRBV5-1 - TGCGCCAGCAGCGCAGGGACTAGCGGGAGGGCCTACAATGAGCAGTTCTTC CASSAGTSGRAYNEQFF
TRBD2 TRBJ2-1 TRBV29-1 - TGCAGCGTTGAAGAGGTCGCGGGAGTTGAGCAGTTCTTC CSVEEVAGVEQFF
- TRBJ2-7 TRBV3-1/TRBV3-2 - TGTGCCAGCAGCCAAGAGACTCGTAGCGGCTCCTACGAGCAGTACTTC CASSQETRSGSYEQYF
TRBD2 TRBJ2-5 TRBV18 once TGTGCCAGCTCACCTCAGGGACTAGCGCTACAAGAGACCCAGTACTTC CASSPQGLALQETQYF
TRBD1 TRBJ1-1 TRBV11-3 - TGTGCCAGCAGCTCGGGACAGGTGAACACTGAAGCTTTCTTT CASSSGQVNTEAFF
- TRBJ1-2 TRBV30 few TGTGCCTGGGAAGGGGGAAACTATGGCTACACCTTC CAWEGGNYGYTF
- TRBJ2-3 TRBV10-2 - TGCGCCAGCTACCACAACCGGAGGGACCGCACAGATACGCAGTATTTT CASYHNRRDRTDTQYF
TRBD1 TRBJ2-5 TRBV9 - TGTGCCAGCAGCGAAGCCGGGACAGGGGGAGAGACCCAGTACTTC CASSEAGTGGETQYF
- TRBJ2-3 TRBV14 - TGTGCCAGCAGCCAAGGTGGCAGGTGGTCAGATACGCAGTATTTT CASSQGGRWSDTQYF
- TRBJ2-1 TRBV5-6 - TGTGCCAGCAGCTTGGGACCCACGCGGGGGCATGAGCAGTTCTTC CASSLGPTRGHEQFF
- TRBJ2-7 TRBV14 - TGTGCCAGCAGCCAGGCAACCTACGAGCAGTACTTC CASSQATYEQYF
- TRBJ2-1 TRBV10-2 - TGCGCCAGCGCTACTAGCAGATCCTACAATGAGCAGTTCTTC CASATSRSYNEQFF
TRBD1 TRBJ1-3 TRBV9 once TGTGCCAGCAGCGTAGACGGGACAGGGGCCGGAAACACCATATATTTT CASSVDGTGAGNTIYF
TRBD2 TRBJ2-1 TRBV28 once TGTGCCAGCAGGTATACTTTAGGTACACTAGCGGGAACTCCACGCTCCTACAATGAGCAGTTCTTC CASRYTLGTLAGTPRSYNEQFF
- TRBJ2-3 TRBV11-2 - TGTGCCAGCAGCTTAGATCCCGGCACAGATACGCAGTATTTT CASSLDPGTDTQYF
- TRBJ2-4 TRBV2 - TGTGCCAGCAGTGGTACCAAAAACATTCAGTACTTC CASSGTKNIQYF
TRBD1 TRBJ1-5 TRBV4-1 - TGCGCCAGCAGCCCGCCCGGGACAGGGCCAGGGATGGGTCAGCCCCAGCATTTT CASSPPGTGPGMGQPQHF
TRBD1 TRBJ1-2 TRBV28 - TGTGCCAGCAGCCCAGGGGGCGCAGACTATGGCTACACCTTC CASSPGGADYGYTF
TRBD2 TRBJ2-6 TRBV5-4 - TGTGCCAGCAGCCCCGGGGGGGGGTTAAGCTCTGGGGCCAACGTCCTGACTTTC CASSPGGGLSSGANVLTF
- TRBJ1-6 TRBV18 - TGTGCCAGCTCACCCCAGGGGTACGGTAATTCACCCCTCCACTTT CASSPQGYGNSPLHF
- TRBJ1-1 TRBV27 - TGTGCCAGCAGTATACAGGTGAACACTGAAGCTTTCTTT CASSIQVNTEAFF
- TRBJ1-2 TRBV5-6 few TGTGCCAGCAGCTTGGACAGGGCATATCAGGGCTATGGCTACACCTTC CASSLDRAYQGYGYTF
- TRBJ2-3 TRBV3-1/TRBV3-2 once TGTGCCAGCAGCCAAGGGCGTAGCCTCGCAGATACGCAGTATTTT CASSQGRSLADTQYF
TRBD1 TRBJ1-4 TRBV12-5 - TGTGCTAGTGCCACAGGGGGAAATGAAAAACTGTTTTTT CASATGGNEKLFF
TRBD1 TRBJ2-1 TRBV25-1 - TGTGCCAGCAGTGAATGGGCGACAGGGAACGCTGGGTACAATGAGCAGTTCTTC CASSEWATGNAGYNEQFF
TRBD2 TRBJ2-7 TRBV9 - TGTGCCAGCAGCGTAGTTCCCGGACTAGCGGGAGGAGGTGAGCAGTACTTC CASSVVPGLAGGGEQYF
- TRBJ1-2 TRBV5-8 - TGTGCCAGCAGCTTGGGGGCAGGGCCCTTCTATGGCTACACCTTC CASSLGAGPFYGYTF
TRBD2 TRBJ2-2 TRBV7-6 - TGTGCCAGCAGCATAAAGGCTAGCGGGAAGATTAGGGAGCTGTTTTTT CASSIKASGKIRELFF
- TRBJ2-7 TRBV27 - TGTGCCAGCAGTTTAGGGCGTTACTACGAGCAGTACTTC CASSLGRYYEQYF
TRBD2 TRBJ2-3 TRBV5-6 - TGTGCCAGCAGCTTGGGGACTAGCGGGGATATCACAGATACGCAGTATTTT CASSLGTSGDITDTQYF
- TRBJ1-1 TRBV6-5 - TGTGCCAGCAGTTACGGGGCACGGCAGGACACTGAAGCTTTCTTT CASSYGARQDTEAFF
- TRBJ1-1 TRBV7-3 - TGTGCCAGCAGCTTGCGGGGCAGGGACACTGAAGCTTTCTTT CASSLRGRDTEAFF
- TRBJ1-2 TRBV6-2/TRBV6-3 - TGTGCCAGCAGTTACTCGGACAGCCTCCCCTATGGCTACACCTTC CASSYSDSLPYGYTF
TRBD1 TRBJ2-5 TRBV5-1 - TGCGCCAGCAGCCCGGGACAGCCCCAAGAGACCCAGTACTTC CASSPGQPQETQYF
- TRBJ2-4 TRBV7-9 - TGTGCCAGCAGCTTAGCGACGCCTGCCGGAGACATTCAGTACTTC CASSLATPAGDIQYF
TRBD1 TRBJ1-3 TRBV9 - TGTGCCAGCAGCGTAGAGTGGACAGGTCCCTCTGGAAACACCATATATTTT CASSVEWTGPSGNTIYF
- TRBJ1-1 TRBV7-9 - TGTGCCAGCAGCTTAGAGCAGGCAAGGAACACTGAAGCTTTCTTT CASSLEQARNTEAFF
- TRBJ1-2 TRBV11-2 - TGTGCCAGCAGCCCCCGGACAGAGTATCTTGGCTACACCTTC CASSPRTEYLGYTF
- TRBJ2-1 TRBV11-2 - TGTGCCAGCAGCTTAGGGCTAGCCCGCCTCAATGAGCAGTTCTTC CASSLGLARLNEQFF
TRBD1 TRBJ1-4 TRBV11-2 - TGTGCCAGCAGCTTATCGACAGGGGGGTCTGAAAAACTGTTTTTT CASSLSTGGSEKLFF
TRBD2 TRBJ2-1 TRBV19 - TGTGCCAGTAGTATAGCGGGGAGCGGGAGGGCCTCGGGGGATGAGCAGTTCTTC CASSIAGSGRASGDEQFF
- TRBJ1-2 TRBV18 - TGTGCCAGCTCACCTACCCGTGAAGGCATAAGGACTAGCTATGGCTACACCTTC CASSPTREGIRTSYGYTF
- TRBJ1-2 TRBV3-1/TRBV3-2 - TGTGCCAGCAGCCACATTGGGACAAGTAACTATGGCTACACCTTC CASSHIGTSNYGYTF
TRBD1 TRBJ1-1 TRBV7-2 - TGTGCCAGCAGCAAGGGGGCCCCGAACACTGAAGCTTTCTTT CASSKGAPNTEAFF